One sample yielded the 14 T cell receptor beta chains listed below, sequenced in a study of T cell repertoires in cytomegalovirus infection. TCRdb re-called the reads with MiXCR, one entry per CDR3 protein. Of about 260,000 distinct CDR3 sequences in the sample, roughly an eighth were seen once. The material sequenced was PBMCs. Receptor source: a human donor in good health (CMV status not recorded). Some clones in this sample may be carry-over from other donors' samples.

In its sample, this clonotype was seen many times. This chain joins TRBV6-1 and TRBJ2-2; D gene unclear. This CDR3 is built from 15 residues. The V and J ends lost 5 bases and 4 bases respectively, with 14 bases between them. Germline-derived CDR1 and CDR2 are MNHNS and SASEGT. CDR3 sequence reads: CASSSLWAGTGELFF. For the CDR3, the DNA is TGTGCCAGCAGTTCCCTTTGGGCAGGCACCGGGGAGCTGTTTTTT.

This clonotype was seen repeatedly, ten times or more. The V and J genes are TRBV7-2 and TRBJ2-7; D is possibly TRBD1 (6 bases). Germline V gene sequence: CDR1 SGHTA, CDR2 FQGNSA. The CDR3 runs 15 residues. Trimming took off 7 bases at V and 3 bases at J, with 19 bases between the two ends. CDR3 sequence reads: CASTQVDRALYEQYF. As DNA, the CDR3 is TGTGCCAGCACCCAGGTGGACAGAGCACTCTACGAGCAGTACTTC.

This clonotype occurred a few times. This chain links TRBV15 with TRBJ1-5; perhaps TRBD1 as D (6 bases). Germline-derived CDR1 and CDR2 are LNHNV and YYDKDF (reference sequence). Trimming cost V 0 bases and J 3 bases, with 18 bases left between them. CDR3 length: 18 amino acids. CDR3 in amino acids: CATSRDWSGQKVNQPQHF. The CDR3 nucleotides are TGTGCCACCAGCAGAGATTGGTCCGGACAGAAAGTCAATCAGCCCCAGCATTTT.

This clonotype showed up just a few times. The chain combines TRBV7-9 with TRBJ2-7; tentatively, D is TRBD1 (6 bases). Germline V gene data show CDR1 as SEHNR and CDR2 as FQNEAQ (reference sequence). Trimming took 8 bases from V and 4 from J, leaving 21 bases between them. The CDR3 is 15 amino acids. The CDR3 region is CASATGGRGKYEQYF. CDR3 nucleotides: TGTGCCAGCGCCACCGGAGGCAGGGGTAAATACGAGCAGTACTTC.

There are many counts of this clonotype. The chain joins TRBV4-3 to TRBJ2-1; 8 bases match TRBD1. CDR1 and CDR2 from the germline V gene are LGHNA and YSLEER. Trimming at V came to 4 bases and at J to 9 bases, leaving 11 bases not matched to a gene. The CDR3 is made up of 15 amino acids. CDR3 in amino acids: CASSLDRVSGGEQFF. The CDR3 nucleotides are TGCGCCAGCAGCCTGGACAGGGTGAGTGGCGGTGAGCAGTTCTTC.

There are many counts of this clonotype. The CDR3 nucleotides are TGTGCCAGCAGGGTGGCGGCGGGGGACGAGCAGTACTTC. This translates into CASRVAAGDEQYF. This chain uses TRBV11-2 with TRBJ2-7; the match to TRBD2 covers 7 bases. V lost 6 bases and J lost 5; bases outside the gene matches: 7. Germline loops: CDR1 SGHAT, CDR2 FQNNGV. The CDR3 has 13 amino acids.

On this clonotype itself: This could be a read error, since a much larger clone is one nucleotide away. The chain carries TRBV7-9 and TRBJ2-3; D uncertain. V shed 0 bases and J shed 5 bases, with 6 bases lying between them. The germline gives CDR1 SEHNR, CDR2 FQNEAQ (reference sequence). This CDR3 has 13 residues. The DNA for the CDR3 is TGTGCCAGCAGCTTAGCAACAAAAGATACGCAGTATTTT. It yields the protein CASSLATKDTQYF. Looking up the rest from reference TRBV7-9 and TRBJ2-3 gives the full variable domain: DTGVSQNPRHKITKRGQNVTFRCDPISEHNRLYWYRQTLGQGPEFLTYFQNEAQLEKSRLLSDRFSAERPKGSFSTLEIQRTEQGDSAMYLCASSLATKDTQYFGPGTRLTVL.

In this sample, this clonotype turned up many times. The chain links TRBV7-9 to TRBJ2-3, with 8 bases matching TRBD2. J lost 2 bases, V lost 4 bases, and 8 bases had no gene match. CDR3 length: 16 amino acids. Germline values: CDR1 SEHNR, CDR2 FQNEAQ (reference sequence). The CDR3, as DNA: TGTGCCAGCAGCTCCCAGAGCGGGGGCCCCACAGATACGCAGTATTTT. Its translation is CASSSQSGGPTDTQYF.

In this sample, this clonotype turned up a few times. The chain recombines TRBV3-1 with TRBJ2-2, with a possible D match to TRBD1 (5 bases). The V and J ends lost 0 bases and 1 base respectively, with 18 bases between them. This CDR3 spans 19 amino acids. Germline CDR1 reads LGHDT; CDR2 reads YNNKEL (reference sequence). This CDR3 reads CASSQDRDSAGQNTGELFF. The CDR3 DNA follows: TGTGCCAGCAGCCAAGATCGTGACAGCGCTGGCCAGAACACCGGGGAGCTGTTTTTT.

This clonotype was observed many times. The V gene is TRBV29-1, the J gene TRBJ1-1; TRBD1 is a possible D gene (6 bases). Trimming removed 4 bases at V and 1 base at J, with 10 bases between. Germline CDR1 and CDR2: SQVTM and ANQGSEA. The CDR3 consists of 13 residues. The CDR3 spells CSVAPTGNTEAFF. Written as DNA, the CDR3 is TGCAGCGTTGCCCCGACAGGGAACACTGAAGCTTTCTTT.

This clonotype was recorded at least ten times. The gene calls are TRBV7-8 and TRBJ1-3; no clear D. The ends were cut back, 4 bases at V and 5 bases at J, with 12 bases in the middle. CDR1 and CDR2 from the germline V gene are SGHVS and FQNEAQ. This CDR3 spans 14 amino acids. This chain's CDR3 is CASSSAGGRNTIYF. As DNA, the CDR3 is TGTGCCAGCAGCTCTGCGGGTGGGAGAAACACCATATATTTT.

At least ten counts were recorded for this clonotype. The J gene is TRBJ1-1, the V gene TRBV7-2; D is undetermined. V was shortened by 8 bases and J by 7 bases, with 14 bases between the two germline ends. This CDR3 is built from 12 residues. CDR1 and CDR2 (germline): SGHTA, FQGNSA. DNA for the CDR3: TGTGCCAGCCTCCGACGGGCGGATGAAGCTTTCTTT. Translated: CASLRRADEAFF.

This clonotype has more than one count but fewer than ten. V is TRBV11-2 and J is TRBJ2-5; perhaps TRBD1 as D (6 bases). Germline CDR1 reads SGHAT; CDR2 reads FQNNGV. Trimming took off 3 bases at V and 0 bases at J, with 8 bases between the two ends. This CDR3 comprises 14 residues. CDR3 in DNA: TGTGCCAGCAGCTTTAGGGGGTACCAAGAGACCCAGTACTTC. Translated: CASSFRGYQETQYF.

This sequence joins TRBV14 and TRBJ1-2; TRBD1 aligns across 8 bases. The trim removed 2 bases at V and 4 bases at J, leaving 6 bases unmatched. Germline CDR1 is SGHDN and CDR2 is FVKESK. The CDR3 length is 15 residues. The CDR3 is CASSQSRTGSYGYTF. The DNA for the CDR3 is TGTGCCAGCAGCCAATCGAGGACAGGGAGCTATGGCTACACCTTC. The full variable domain, its missing parts supplied by reference TRBV14 and TRBJ1-2, is EAGVTQFPSHSVIEKGQTVTLRCDPISGHDNLYWYRRVMGKEIKFLLHFVKESKQDESGMPNNRFLAERTGGTYSTLKVQPAELEDSGVYFCASSQSRTGSYGYTFGSGTRLTVV.